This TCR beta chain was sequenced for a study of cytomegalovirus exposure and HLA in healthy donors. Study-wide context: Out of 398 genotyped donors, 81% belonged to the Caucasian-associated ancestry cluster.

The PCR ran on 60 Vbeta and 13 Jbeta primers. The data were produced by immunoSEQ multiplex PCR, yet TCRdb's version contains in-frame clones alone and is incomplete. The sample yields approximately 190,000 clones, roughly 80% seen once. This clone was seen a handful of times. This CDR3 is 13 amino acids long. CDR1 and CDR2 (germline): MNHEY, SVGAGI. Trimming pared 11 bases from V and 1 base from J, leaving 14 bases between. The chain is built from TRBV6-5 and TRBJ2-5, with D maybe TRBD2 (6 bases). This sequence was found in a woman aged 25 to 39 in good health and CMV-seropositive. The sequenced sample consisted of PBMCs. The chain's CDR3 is CAQRAGPQETQYF. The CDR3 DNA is TGTGCCCAACGGGCGGGACCCCAAGAGACCCAGTACTTC.